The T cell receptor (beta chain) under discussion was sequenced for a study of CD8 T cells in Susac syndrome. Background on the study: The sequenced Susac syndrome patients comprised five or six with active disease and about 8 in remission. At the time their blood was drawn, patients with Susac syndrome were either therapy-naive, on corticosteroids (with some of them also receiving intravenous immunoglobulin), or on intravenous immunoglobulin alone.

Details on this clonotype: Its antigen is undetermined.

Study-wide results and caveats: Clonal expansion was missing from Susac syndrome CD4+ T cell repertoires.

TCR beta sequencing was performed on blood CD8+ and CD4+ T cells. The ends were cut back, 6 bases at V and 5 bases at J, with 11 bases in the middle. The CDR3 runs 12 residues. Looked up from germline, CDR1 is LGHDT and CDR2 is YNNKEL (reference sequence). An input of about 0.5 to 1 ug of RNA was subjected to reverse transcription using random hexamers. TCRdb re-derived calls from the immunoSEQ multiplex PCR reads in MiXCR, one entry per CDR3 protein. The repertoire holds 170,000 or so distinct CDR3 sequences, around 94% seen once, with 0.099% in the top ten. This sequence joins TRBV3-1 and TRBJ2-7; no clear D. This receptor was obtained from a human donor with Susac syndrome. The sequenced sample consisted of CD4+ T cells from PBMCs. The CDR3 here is CASSNGADEQYF. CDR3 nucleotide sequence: TGTGCCAGCAGTAACGGTGCCGACGAGCAGTACTTC.